This is a list of T cell receptor beta chains from one sample in a study of vaccination and CD4 T cells after COVID-19. One entry per CDR3 protein, called by TCRdb with MiXCR from the PCR reads. The sample includes fewer than 20,000 distinct CDR3 sequences, 44% of them seen just once. These TCRs' antigens remain unknown. The sample here was CD4+ T cells from blood, cultured in vitro, taken about 7 months after SARS-CoV-2 vaccination. The origin of the receptors is a human donor who had recovered from COVID-19. CDR3s include the opening cysteine and the closing phenylalanine or tryptophan. D genes are given only for firm matches. Not all rows give a size; the values are once, few, many and, for expanded clones, a class.

CDR3 DNA | CDR3 protein | clone size | V gene | D gene | J gene
TGTGCCAGCAGCTTAGAGGTCGGGGCAGATACGCAGTATTTT | CASSLEVGADTQYF | few | TRBV7-2 | . | TRBJ2-3
TGTGCCAGCAGCCGTCCAGGGGGCGCTGGAAACACCATATATTTT | CASSRPGGAGNTIYF | few | TRBV7-9 | TRBD1 | TRBJ1-3
TGTGCCAGCAGTGGGCAAACAGGGGGCGGGCAGCCCCAGCATTTT | CASSGQTGGGQPQHF | . | TRBV2 | TRBD1 | TRBJ1-5
TGCGCCAGCAGCCTCGGTCGGCTGGCAAACTATGGCTACACCTTC | CASSLGRLANYGYTF | . | TRBV4-3 | . | TRBJ1-2
TGTGCCAGCAGTGGGACACCCCAAGAGACCCAGTACTTC | CASSGTPQETQYF | . | TRBV2 | . | TRBJ2-5
TGCAGTGCTAGAGTAGGGACTAGCGGGCTGTATGAGCAGTTCTTC | CSARVGTSGLYEQFF | . | TRBV20-1 | TRBD2 | TRBJ2-1
TGTGCCACCAGTGATTTGCTAGGGAGGGGCCAAGAGACCCAGTACTTC | CATSDLLGRGQETQYF | . | TRBV24-1 | TRBD2 | TRBJ2-5
TGTGCCAGCAGGCCGGATCGCGGGGACATTCAGTACTTC | CASRPDRGDIQYF | . | TRBV5-4 | . | TRBJ2-4
TGTGCCACCAGCAGAGGGACCTACAATGAGCAGTTCTTC | CATSRGTYNEQFF | . | TRBV15 | . | TRBJ2-1
TGTGCCAGCAGCTTAGGACGGAACCTCGGGACAGGGAGAGCCAAAAACATTCAGTACTTC | CASSLGRNLGTGRAKNIQYF | . | TRBV7-2 | TRBD1 | TRBJ2-4
TGCAGTGCTATGACTAGCGAGGCCGGTACGCAGTATTTT | CSAMTSEAGTQYF | . | TRBV20-1 | TRBD2 | TRBJ2-3
TGCAGTGCCGCTCGGGGGGGCAATCAGCCCCAGCATTTT | CSAARGGNQPQHF | few | TRBV20-1 | . | TRBJ1-5
TGTGCCAGCAGCTTAGAGGGACAGATATTTTCACCCCTCCACTTT | CASSLEGQIFSPLHF | . | TRBV7-9 | TRBD1 | TRBJ1-6
TGTGCCACCAGCCCAACTAGCGGGGGACTCTACGAGCAGTACTTC | CATSPTSGGLYEQYF | . | TRBV15 | TRBD2 | TRBJ2-7
TGTGCCAGCAGCGCAAAGCGGGAGGGGAACAATGAGCAGTTCTTC | CASSAKREGNNEQFF | . | TRBV7-2 | TRBD2 | TRBJ2-1
TGTGCCAGCACCCCCTTTTGGGCGCGCAACTATGGCTACACCTTC | CASTPFWARNYGYTF | . | TRBV6-1 | . | TRBJ1-2
TGTGCCAGCAGGGGCGACAGTATGAACACTGAAGCTTTCTTT | CASRGDSMNTEAFF | . | TRBV6-2/TRBV6-3 | . | TRBJ1-1
TGTGCCAGCAGTGAGCGACAAATCGGGGGCTACACCTTC | CASSERQIGGYTF | . | TRBV6-1 | . | TRBJ1-2
TGTGCCAGCAGCTTAGTAGTAGCGGGAGGGGCCCAAAGCTCCTACAATGAGCAGTTCTTC | CASSLVVAGGAQSSYNEQFF | . | TRBV7-2 | TRBD2 | TRBJ2-1
TGTGCCAGCAGTTTTGTCTTGGGGGATACGCAGTATTTT | CASSFVLGDTQYF | . | TRBV28 | . | TRBJ2-3
TGTGCCAGCAGTTTATCTAGGCAGGGGGAGACCCAGTACTTC | CASSLSRQGETQYF | once | TRBV12-3/TRBV12-4 | . | TRBJ2-5
TGCAGTGCTAGTCGGACAGGGGGCCCCCCGGTCTATGGCTACACCTTC | CSASRTGGPPVYGYTF | . | TRBV20-1 | TRBD1 | TRBJ1-2
TGCGCCAGCAGCCAAGACTTGAGCTATATGAACACTGAAGCTTTCTTT | CASSQDLSYMNTEAFF | . | TRBV4-3 | . | TRBJ1-1
TGTGCCATCAGCGTGGCTCGGCGGGACGCAAATACGCAGTATTTT | CAISVARRDANTQYF | . | TRBV10-3 | . | TRBJ2-3
TGCAGTGCCCTTACTGAGATCGGGGAGACCCAGTACTTC | CSALTEIGETQYF | few | TRBV20-1 | . | TRBJ2-5
TGTGCCGGCAGTTATAACGGGGACGAGCAGTACTTC | CAGSYNGDEQYF | . | TRBV6-5 | . | TRBJ2-7
TGCAGTGCTCTGCGGGGGGGCCCGAAGAATGAGCAGTTCTTC | CSALRGGPKNEQFF | . | TRBV20-1 | TRBD2 | TRBJ2-1
TGTGCCAGCAGCTTAAGAGGGCAGGGCACAGATACGCAGTATTTT | CASSLRGQGTDTQYF | . | TRBV7-3 | . | TRBJ2-3
TGTGCCAGCAGCTTAGATCGGGGGGGGACCCAGTACTTC | CASSLDRGGTQYF | . | TRBV7-6 | TRBD2 | TRBJ2-5
TGTGCCAGTAGTACCTCCTGGACAGCTGACACTGAAGCTTTCTTT | CASSTSWTADTEAFF | . | TRBV19 | . | TRBJ1-1
TGCGCCAGCAGCTTTTCACTAGCGGGGGCCTCGCAGTATTTT | CASSFSLAGASQYF | . | TRBV5-1 | TRBD2 | TRBJ2-3
TGTGCCAGCAGTTACTCCAAAGTCGGGACAGGGGACGAGACCCAGTACTTC | CASSYSKVGTGDETQYF | few | TRBV6-5 | TRBD1 | TRBJ2-5
TGTGCCAGCAGTTTAGTTTGGGGGGAGCAGTACTTC | CASSLVWGEQYF | . | TRBV28 | . | TRBJ2-7